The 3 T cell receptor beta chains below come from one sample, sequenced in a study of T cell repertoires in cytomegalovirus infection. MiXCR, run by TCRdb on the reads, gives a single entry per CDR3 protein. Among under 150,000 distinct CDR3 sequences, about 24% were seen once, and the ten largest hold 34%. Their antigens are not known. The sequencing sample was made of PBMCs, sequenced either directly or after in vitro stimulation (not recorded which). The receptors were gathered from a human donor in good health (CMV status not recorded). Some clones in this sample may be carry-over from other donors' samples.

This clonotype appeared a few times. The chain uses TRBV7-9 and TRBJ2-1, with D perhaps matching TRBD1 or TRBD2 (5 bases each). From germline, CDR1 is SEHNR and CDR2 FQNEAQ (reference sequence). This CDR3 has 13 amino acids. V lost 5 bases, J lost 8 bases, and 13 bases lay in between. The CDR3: CASSPEGDDEQFF. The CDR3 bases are TGTGCCAGCAGCCCCGAAGGGGACGATGAGCAGTTCTTC.

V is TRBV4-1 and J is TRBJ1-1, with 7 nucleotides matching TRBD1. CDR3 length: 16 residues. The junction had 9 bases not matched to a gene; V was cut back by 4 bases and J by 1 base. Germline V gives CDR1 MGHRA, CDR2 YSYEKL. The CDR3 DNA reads TGCGCCAGCAGCCGGGATGCGGGACAGCCGAACACTGAAGCTTTCTTT. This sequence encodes CASSRDAGQPNTEAFF.

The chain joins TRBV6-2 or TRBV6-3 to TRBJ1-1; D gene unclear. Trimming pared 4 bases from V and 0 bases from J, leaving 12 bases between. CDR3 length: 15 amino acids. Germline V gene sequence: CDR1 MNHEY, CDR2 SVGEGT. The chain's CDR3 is CASSWTDTMNTEAFF. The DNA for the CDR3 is TGTGCCAGCAGTTGGACCGATACCATGAACACTGAAGCTTTCTTT.